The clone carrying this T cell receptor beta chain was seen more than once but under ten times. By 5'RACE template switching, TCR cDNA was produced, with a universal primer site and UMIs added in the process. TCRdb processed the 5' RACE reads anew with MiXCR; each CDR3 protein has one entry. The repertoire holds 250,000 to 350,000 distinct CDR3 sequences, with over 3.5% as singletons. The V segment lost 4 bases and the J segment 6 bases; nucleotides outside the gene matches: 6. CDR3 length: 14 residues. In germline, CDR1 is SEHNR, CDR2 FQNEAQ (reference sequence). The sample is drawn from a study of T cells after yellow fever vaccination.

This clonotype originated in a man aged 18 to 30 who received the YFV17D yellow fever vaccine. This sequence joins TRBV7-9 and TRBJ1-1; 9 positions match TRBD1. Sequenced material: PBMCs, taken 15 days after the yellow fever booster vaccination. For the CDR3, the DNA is TGTGCCAGCAGCTCGGGGACAGGGAGGGCTGAAGCTTTCTTT. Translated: CASSSGTGRAEAFF.